The 14 T cell receptor beta chains listed next were all sequenced from one sample in a study of early T cells in non-severe SARS-CoV-2 infection. TCRdb reprocessed the 5' RACE reads with MiXCR, giving one entry per CDR3 protein. The sample has 55,000 to 80,000 distinct CDR3 sequences, almost 9% seen once. The specimen was whole blood, collected at baseline. Receptors were obtained from an adult who was a healthcare worker with PCR-confirmed SARS-CoV-2 infection or an uninfected control (not recorded which).

This clonotype was found many times. This rearrangement joins TRBV7-2 to TRBJ1-2; TRBD1 is a possible D gene (5 bases). The germline CDR1 and CDR2 sequences are SGHTA and FQGNSA. Trimming shortened V by 0 bases and J by 4 bases, and 9 bases separated the two germline ends. The CDR3 has 14 amino acids. The CDR3 region is CASSLALRGYGYTF. As DNA, the CDR3 is TGTGCCAGCAGCTTAGCGTTGAGGGGCTATGGCTACACCTTC.

The CDR3 nucleotides are TGTGCCAGCAGCTCAATTGTCGCCGGCTTGGAAGAGACCCAGTACTTC. Translating it yields CASSSIVAGLEETQYF. V and J are TRBV7-6 and TRBJ2-5; D gene uncertain. The CDR3 has 16 amino acids. CDR1 SGHVS and CDR2 FNYEAQ come from the germline V gene. The ends were cut back, 4 bases at V and 3 bases at J, with 18 bases in the middle.

This clonotype was counted ten times or more. The genes are TRBV12-3 or TRBV12-4 and TRBJ2-1; 12 nucleotides match TRBD2. The CDR3 totals 15 residues. Trimming removed 5 bases from V and 9 bases from J; junction bases left unmatched: 8. The CDR3, as DNA: TGTGCCAGCAGTGTCCCTAGCGGGAGGGCGGGTGAGCAGTTCTTC. This encodes CASSVPSGRAGEQFF.

This clonotype has at least ten counts. The genes are TRBV30 and TRBJ1-1; D gene unclear. The ends were cut back, 3 bases at V and 4 bases at J, with 21 bases in the middle. The CDR3 sequence is 16 residues long. Germline CDR1 is GTSNPN and CDR2 is SVGIG (reference sequence). Written as DNA, the CDR3 is TGTGCCTGGAGACCCGCCCTACGGTTGCGGATCACTGAAGCTTTCTTT. It codes for CAWRPALRLRITEAFF.

This clonotype was detected ten times or more. J is TRBJ1-1 and V is TRBV5-6; a possible D gene is TRBD1 (6 bases). In germline, CDR1 is SGHDT, CDR2 YYEEEE. Trimming left V 4 bases short and J 3 bases short, with 13 bases between. The CDR3 runs to 14 residues. The CDR3 loop reads CASSRTDAYTEAFF. In DNA, the CDR3 is TGTGCCAGCAGCCGGACAGATGCATACACTGAAGCTTTCTTT.

This clonotype has at least ten counts. The chain recombines TRBV7-9 with TRBJ1-1; D call uncertain. Per germline, CDR1 SEHNR and CDR2 FQNEAQ (reference sequence). This CDR3 comprises 11 residues. Trimming stripped 4 bases from V and 1 base from J, with 1 base between. For the CDR3, the DNA is TGTGCCAGCAGCTCGAACACTGAAGCTTTCTTT. Encoded protein: CASSSNTEAFF.

This clonotype was observed many times. The chain recombines TRBV11-3 with TRBJ2-1; 7 positions match TRBD2. The V gene end was trimmed by 0 bases and the J gene end by 8 bases; junction bases not matched to a gene: 7. The CDR3 length is 15 residues. In germline, CDR1 is SGHNT, CDR2 YENEEA. The CDR3 DNA is TGTGCCAGCAGCTTAGATTCGGGCGGGAGACATGAGCAGTTCTTC. As protein: CASSLDSGGRHEQFF.

The chain combines TRBV24-1 with TRBJ2-3; 7 bases are a match to TRBD1. This CDR3 contains 18 residues. V dropped 5 bases and J dropped 5; count of bases not matched to a gene: 18. Germline values: CDR1 KGHDR, CDR2 SFDVKD. The DNA of the CDR3 is TGTGCCACCAGTGGACCTCAAGGTGAGGGGGCGGCGATAGATACGCAGTATTTT. It specifies CATSGPQGEGAAIDTQYF.

The chain carries TRBV20-1 and TRBJ2-2; weak D call: TRBD2 (6 bases). V lost 3 bases and J lost 5, with 10 bases in between. CDR1 and CDR2 (germline): DFQATT, SNEGSKA (reference sequence). CDR3 length: 13 amino acids. DNA of the CDR3: TGCAGTGCTAGCGGGAGAGGGACCGGGGAGCTGTTTTTT. It yields the protein CSASGRGTGELFF.

The chain couples TRBV5-4 to TRBJ2-5; the D gene is possibly TRBD1 (6 bases). V was trimmed by 0 bases and J by 4 bases, leaving 10 bases between them. Germline lookup yields CDR1 SGHNT and CDR2 YYREEE (reference sequence). This CDR3 spans 14 amino acids. The CDR3 loop is CASSLVQGVETQYF. In nucleotides, the CDR3 is TGTGCCAGCAGCTTGGTACAGGGTGTAGAGACCCAGTACTTC.

This clonotype was detected many times. A read error may account for a junction end that differs from germline. The chain combines TRBV7-8 with TRBJ2-7, with 7 bases lining up with TRBD2. Germline assignment: CDR1 SGHVS and CDR2 FQNEAQ. This CDR3 comprises 12 residues. The CDR3 here is CASSLVEREAHF. The CDR3 coding sequence is TGTGCCAGCAGCTTAGTTGAACGGGAGGCTCACTTC.

This clonotype appeared a few times. This chain uses TRBV6-5 with TRBJ1-5; tentatively, D is TRBD1 (6 bases). Trimming removed 5 bases from V and 4 bases from J, with 15 bases in between. This CDR3 has 15 residues. Germline-derived CDR1 and CDR2 are MNHEY and SVGAGI. CDR3 in amino acids: CASSPRRTANQPQHF. CDR3 nucleotides: TGTGCCAGCAGTCCCCGGAGGACAGCTAATCAGCCCCAGCATTTT.

This clonotype was counted a few times. V gene TRBV10-3 combines with J gene TRBJ2-7; D assignment may be TRBD1 or TRBD2 (5 bases each). Germline assignment: CDR1 ENHRY and CDR2 SYGVKD. V was shortened by 0 bases and J by 2 bases, with 8 bases between the two germline ends. The CDR3 runs 14 residues. CDR3 in DNA: TGTGCCATCAGTGAGTCGGGGGTGACCTACGAGCAGTACTTC. Its protein product is CAISESGVTYEQYF.

The chain links TRBV9 to TRBJ2-2, with 10 bases that match TRBD2. Germline V gene data show CDR1 as SGDLS and CDR2 as YYNGEE. The junction had 8 bases not matched to a gene; V was cut back by 4 bases and J by 2 bases. The CDR3 has 17 residues. CDR3 sequence: CASSPKSGRANTGELFF. In DNA form, the CDR3 reads TGTGCCAGCAGCCCGAAGAGCGGGAGGGCCAACACCGGGGAGCTGTTTTTT.